This T cell receptor beta chain was retrieved from a study of blood T cell repertoires in COVID-19. Background on the study: The samples span acute and convalescent COVID-19 from the United States, Italy and Spain. In each case, the material was cDNA or gDNA derived from T cells, B-cell-depleted T cells, or PBMCs.

Original processing notes: From reference gene primer amplification, estimates of nucleated cell counts were derived. Assay used: immunoSEQ multiplex PCR; TCRdb lists only in-frame clones, some missing. D and trimming come from the DNA, and the V and J calls and clone size come from that table. The sample includes fewer than 65,000 clones, 75% to 95% of them seen just once. This clone has more than one count but fewer than ten. The germline V gene encodes CDR1 KGHDR and CDR2 SFDVKD. The CDR3 length is 16 residues. J was trimmed by 5 bases and V by 4 bases; bases with no gene match: 8. This sequence originates from a man aged 45-65 years with acute or convalescent COVID-19. Sequencing input: peripheral blood. This rearrangement joins TRBV24-1 to TRBJ1-5, with 9 bases lining up with TRBD1. In DNA form, the CDR3 reads TGTGCCACCAGTGACCACCGGGACAGGGTTGATCAGCCCCAGCATTTT. Its translation: CATSDHRDRVDQPQHF.